The entry below gives a single T cell receptor beta chain sequence along with its context. What it recognizes is unknown. Other DNA sequences in the same sample also yield this CDR3. These data come from a study of cytomegalovirus exposure and HLA in healthy donors. Findings and caveats of the study: Published work reported that the classifier diagnosed cytomegalovirus status with high specificity and sensitivity. The study listed roughly 160 cytomegalovirus-associated TCR beta chains.

Per germline, CDR1 SGHNT and CDR2 YENEEA. The CDR3 is 13 residues long. J was trimmed by 5 bases and V by 5 bases; bases with no gene match: 5. The PCR contained 60 Vbeta and 13 Jbeta primers. Some clones are missing from TCRdb's copy, which holds only in-frame ones; the method was immunoSEQ multiplex PCR. The ten most abundant clones cover roughly 3.6% of a sample with over 100,000 clones. This clonotype was obtained from a man aged 25-45 years in good health and CMV-seronegative. The rearrangement uses TRBV11-3 and TRBJ1-1, with 7 bases lining up with TRBD1. Sequencing was performed on PBMCs. The CDR3 protein is CASSTQGETEAFF. Written as DNA, the CDR3 is TGTGCCAGCAGCACTCAGGGGGAAACTGAAGCTTTCTTT. Using reference TRBV11-3 and TRBJ1-1 for the parts outside the CDR3, the full variable domain is EAGVVQSPRYKIIEKKQPVAFWCNPISGHNTLYWYLQNLGQGPELLIRYENEEAVDDSQLPKDRFSAERLKGVDSTLKIQPAELGDSAVYLCASSTQGETEAFFGQGTRLTVV.